Below, 12 T cell receptor beta chains from the same sample are listed, as sequenced in a study of Tregs in tolerant kidney transplant recipients. Profiled with immunoSEQ multiplex PCR; TCRdb holds only in-frame clones, not every one. This table holds roughly 54,000 clones, roughly 89% found once. The nonmyeloablative bone marrow transplants came from related graft donors, with transient mixed chimerism. Sequenced material: CD8+ T cells from blood (PBMCs), taken 12 months after the transplant. Every receptor here comes from a human patient who received a combined kidney and bone marrow transplant. The graft donor may have given rise to some T cells.

The gene calls are TRBV5-6 and TRBJ2-7; D remains unclear. V gave up 1 base and J gave up 7 bases, with 15 bases separating them. CDR1 SGHDT and CDR2 YYEEEE come from the germline V gene. There are 14 residues in the CDR3. The DNA for the CDR3 is TGTGCCAGCAGCTTGTGGCCAGGCAATCGGGAGCAGTACTTC. It codes for CASSLWPGNREQYF.

The rearrangement uses TRBV4-3 and TRBJ2-1; 14 bases line up with TRBD2. The CDR3 spans 19 residues. V shed 1 base, J shed 1 base, and the junction held 6 bases outside the gene matches. Germline assignment: CDR1 LGHNA and CDR2 YSLEER. The CDR3 loop reads CASSQVRLAGGPSYNEQFF. CDR3 in DNA: TGCGCCAGCAGCCAAGTTAGACTAGCGGGAGGGCCATCCTACAATGAGCAGTTCTTC.

This sequence joins TRBV28 and TRBJ2-7, with TRBD1 identical over 9 bases. From germline, CDR1 is MDHEN and CDR2 SYDVKM. The CDR3 is made up of 13 amino acids. V was pared by 6 bases and J by 4 bases, with 4 bases of the junction left unmatched. CDR3: CASRPQGAYEQYF. Here the CDR3 DNA reads TGTGCCAGCAGACCACAGGGGGCTTACGAGCAGTACTTC.

Of note for this clone: One end of the junction is discordant with germline, which a read error may explain. The sample has other DNA sequences that encode this CDR3 too. The chain couples TRBV2 to TRBJ1-6; weak D call: TRBD1 (6 bases). The CDR3 is 15 residues long. Germline CDR1 reads SNHLY; CDR2 reads FYNNEI. The CDR3 is CASRAGETYNSPLHF. CDR3 sequence (DNA): TGTGCCAGCAGGGCAGGGGAAACCTATAATTCCCCCCTCCACTTT.

This clone was observed a single time. The V call is TRBV7-8, the J call TRBJ1-1; TRBD1 agrees at 8 bases. The CDR3 length is 15 residues. V dropped 1 base and J dropped 6; count of bases not matched to a gene: 7. Germline V gives CDR1 SGHVS, CDR2 FQNEAQ. The CDR3 sequence is CASSLGAGGRPEAFF. CDR3 in DNA: TGTGCCAGCAGCTTAGGGGCAGGGGGCAGGCCTGAAGCTTTCTTT.

The V gene is TRBV5-1, the J gene TRBJ2-4; 12 bases fit TRBD2. Per the germline V gene, CDR1 is SGHRS and CDR2 is YFSETQ. The CDR3 has 18 residues. J lost 0 bases, V lost 3 bases, and 7 bases had no gene match. This chain's CDR3 is CASSSPTSGGLAKNIQYF. The CDR3 DNA sequence: TGCGCCAGCAGCTCTCCGACTAGCGGGGGTCTAGCCAAAAACATTCAGTACTTC.

The chain carries TRBV6-5 and TRBJ2-1; possible D gene TRBD2, 6 bases. Trimming removed 5 bases from V and 6 bases from J, with 11 bases in between. Per germline, CDR1 MNHEY and CDR2 SVGAGI. The CDR3 contains 13 residues. Written as DNA, the CDR3 is TGTGCCAGCAGTACGGGAGTTGGCAATGAGCAGTTCTTC. It is translated as CASSTGVGNEQFF.

This chain uses TRBV27 with TRBJ2-7; tentative D call: TRBD1 (6 bases). V was clipped by 7 bases and J by 4 bases, with 20 bases between them. CDR1 is MNHEY and CDR2 is SMNVEV in the germline V gene (reference sequence). The CDR3 consists of 15 residues. The CDR3 reads CASILSILQGYEQYF. The CDR3 DNA reads as TGTGCCAGCATTCTCTCCATTCTACAGGGTTACGAGCAGTACTTC.

The V and J genes are TRBV27 and TRBJ2-2, with 7 bases matching TRBD1. The J segment lost 7 bases and the V segment lost 7 bases, leaving 6 bases of the junction unmatched. Looked up from germline, CDR1 is MNHEY and CDR2 is SMNVEV (reference sequence). This CDR3 is 13 amino acids long. CDR3 region: CASMTGLIGELFF. In nucleotides, the CDR3 is TGTGCCAGCATGACAGGGTTAATCGGGGAGCTGTTTTTT.

The rearrangement uses TRBV7-9 and TRBJ2-7; 7 positions agree with TRBD2. The V and J ends lost 0 bases and 4 bases, in that order; junction bases with no gene match: 9. CDR1 and CDR2 (germline): SEHNR, FQNEAQ (reference sequence). CDR3 length equals 16 residues. The CDR3 DNA reads as TGTGCCAGCAGCTTAGCAAAGTCTAGCGGAAAATACGAGCAGTACTTC. Its protein product is CASSLAKSSGKYEQYF.

V is TRBV5-4 and J is TRBJ2-7; TRBD2 aligns across 16 bases. The CDR3 covers 19 residues. Germline-derived CDR1 and CDR2 are SGHNT and YYREEE (reference sequence). J gave up 5 bases and V 4 bases, and 15 bases lay outside the gene matches. As DNA, the CDR3 is TGTGCCAGCAGCGGTGAGGGCGGGGGACTAGCGGGAGGGCCGGACGAGCAGTACTTC. Residues: CASSGEGGGLAGGPDEQYF.

The V and J genes are TRBV27 and TRBJ2-3; 7 bases are a match to TRBD1. The CDR3 is 14 residues long. Germline V gene sequence: CDR1 MNHEY, CDR2 SMNVEV (reference sequence). V shed 7 bases, J shed 2 bases, and the junction held 6 bases outside the gene matches. Here the CDR3 reads CASNPTGFTDTQYF. The CDR3 coding sequence is TGTGCCAGCAACCCGACAGGGTTCACAGATACGCAGTATTTT.